These 19 T cell receptor beta chains share one sample of origin, sequenced in a study of T cells expressing NK-cell markers. TCRdb reprocessed the 5' RACE reads and reports one entry per CDR3 protein, with no DNA. This sample's table has tens of thousands of distinct CDR3 sequences. The sample was blood T cells: a sorted CD56 or NKG2C T cell subset, CD4+ or CD8+ T cells, or bulk PBMC T cells (not recorded which). These receptors all stem from a woman between 18 and 75 years old in good health.

V and J are TRBV7-8 and TRBJ2-5; the TCRdb D gene call, TRBD2, has no DNA to confirm it. The CDR3 has 17 residues. Germline CDR1 is SGHVS and CDR2 is FQNEAQ. The CDR3 loop is CASSLGPSGGVQETQYF. Full variable domain (outside the CDR3, taken from reference TRBV7-8 and TRBJ2-5): GAGVSQSPRYKVAKRGQDVALRCDPISGHVSLFWYQQALGQGPEFLTYFQNEAQLDKSGLPSDRFFAERPEGSVSTLKIQRTQQEDSAVYLCASSLGPSGGVQETQYFGPGTRLLVL.

The rearrangement links TRBV13 to TRBJ2-5. This CDR3 is 15 amino acids long. Germline V lookup: CDR1 PRHDT, CDR2 FYEKMQ (reference sequence). This chain's CDR3 is CASSLGLGNKETQYF.

The chain has TRBV12-3 or TRBV12-4 and TRBJ2-3; TCRdb proposes TRBD2, but this gene call is untestable without DNA. This CDR3 is built from 12 residues. Here the CDR3 reads CASSGLTDTQYF.

V usage is TRBV9 and J usage is TRBJ2-5; lacking DNA, the TRBD1 call made by TCRdb goes unchecked. There are 16 residues in the CDR3. CDR1 SGDLS and CDR2 YYNGEE come from the germline V gene. CDR3 region: CASSVGPRDVQETQYF.

The chain uses TRBV21-1 and TRBJ1-5; checking the TCRdb D call of TRBD1 is not possible without DNA. TRBV21-1 is reported as a pseudogene. The CDR3 totals 18 residues. The CDR3 is CASRKGQGPGFSNQPQHF.

This rearrangement joins TRBV5-4 to TRBJ2-4; there is no DNA to check the TCRdb D call of TRBD1. This CDR3 comprises 14 residues. Germline CDR1 is SGHNT and CDR2 is YYREEE (reference sequence). CDR3 loop: CASSSGRGKDIQYF. Filled out from reference TRBV5-4 and TRBJ2-4, the complete variable domain reads ETGVTQSPTHLIKTRGQQVTLRCSSQSGHNTVSWYQQALGQGPQFIFQYYREEENGRGNFPPRFSGLQFPNYSSELNVNALELDDSALYLCASSSGRGKDIQYFGAGTRLSVL.

This chain links TRBV4-1 with TRBJ2-7. Germline V lookup: CDR1 MGHRA, CDR2 YSYEKL. The CDR3 contains 13 residues. The CDR3 sequence: CASSQIGKYEQYF.

V gene TRBV3-1 combines with J gene TRBJ2-1; TCRdb proposes TRBD1, but this gene call is untestable without DNA. From germline, CDR1 is LGHDT and CDR2 YNNKEL (reference sequence). This CDR3 region has 16 residues. The CDR3 loop is CASSQEWGPAKYEQFF.

This sequence joins TRBV5-1 and TRBJ2-5; absent DNA, TCRdb's TRBD2 call cannot be checked. Germline CDR1 SGHRS, CDR2 YFSETQ. The CDR3 is made up of 16 amino acids. The CDR3 here is CASSFPSGSGEETQYF.

The rearrangement uses TRBV7-2 and TRBJ2-5; TCRdb reports TRBD2, a call that lacks DNA to check it against. The CDR3 extends over 16 amino acids. Germline V gene data show CDR1 as SGHTA and CDR2 as FQGNSA. The CDR3: CASSFPGTSEKETQYF.

This chain connects TRBV7-3 to TRBJ2-3; the TCRdb call, TRBD2, lacks DNA for checking. In germline, CDR1 is SGHTA, CDR2 FQGTGA. There are 19 residues in the CDR3. The CDR3 protein is CASSSAGTSGGANTDTQYF.

This chain uses TRBV6-2 or TRBV6-3 with TRBJ2-6. CDR3 length: 15 residues. Per germline, CDR1 MNHEY and CDR2 SVGEGT. The CDR3 sequence is CASSYTGSGANVLTF.

The chain has TRBV28 and TRBJ2-7; TCRdb returns TRBD2, unconfirmable since there is no DNA. Germline V gives CDR1 MDHEN, CDR2 SYDVKM. This CDR3 has 15 amino acids. CDR3 region: CASSLYSGSLDEQYF.

The chain uses TRBV6-1 and TRBJ2-3. Germline lookup yields CDR1 MNHNS and CDR2 SASEGT. The CDR3 is 15 amino acids. The CDR3 sequence: CASSQLAASTDTQYF.

The V and J genes are TRBV5-6 and TRBJ2-3. Germline CDR1 and CDR2: SGHDT and YYEEEE. CDR3 size: 14 residues. CDR3: CASSSSGPADTQYF.

The genes are TRBV6-2 or TRBV6-3 and TRBJ2-1; TCRdb's D gene call, TRBD2, goes unchecked for lack of DNA. The CDR3 consists of 13 residues. Germline-derived CDR1 and CDR2 are MNHEY and SVGEGT. The CDR3 loop reads CASREVGLDAQFF.

The V gene is TRBV12-3 or TRBV12-4, the J gene TRBJ2-1; the D call from TCRdb, TRBD1, cannot be confirmed without DNA. The CDR3 is made up of 13 amino acids. The CDR3: CASSAGTYNEQFF.

The genes are TRBV20-1 and TRBJ1-3. Germline V gene data show CDR1 as DFQATT and CDR2 as SNEGSKA (reference sequence). This CDR3 comprises 16 residues. The CDR3 sequence: CSARDPDSPTGNTIYF.

The chain has TRBV10-3 and TRBJ2-1; the TRBD2 assignment by TCRdb is unverifiable without DNA. CDR3 length equals 16 residues. Germline lookup yields CDR1 ENHRY and CDR2 SYGVKD. This CDR3 reads CAISNPGTTRPNEQFF.